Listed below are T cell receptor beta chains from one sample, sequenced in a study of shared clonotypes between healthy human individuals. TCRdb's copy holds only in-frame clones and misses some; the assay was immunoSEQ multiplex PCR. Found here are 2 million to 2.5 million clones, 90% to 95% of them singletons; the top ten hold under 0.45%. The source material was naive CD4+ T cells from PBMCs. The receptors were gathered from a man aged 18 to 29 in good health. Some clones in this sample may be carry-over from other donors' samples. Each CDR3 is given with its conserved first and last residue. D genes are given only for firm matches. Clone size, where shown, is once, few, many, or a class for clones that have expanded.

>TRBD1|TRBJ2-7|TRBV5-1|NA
TGCGCCAGCAGCTCCGGAAACGCAGGGGGCGGCGAGCAGTACTTC
CASSSGNAGGGEQYF
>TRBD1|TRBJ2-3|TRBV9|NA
TGTGCCAGCAGCACCAGCCTGACAGGGTCTGGGACAGATACGCAGTATTTT
CASSTSLTGSGTDTQYF
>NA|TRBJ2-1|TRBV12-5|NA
TGTGCTAGTGGTTTGGCGGGAAACAATGAGCAGTTCTTC
CASGLAGNNEQFF
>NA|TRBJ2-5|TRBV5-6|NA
TGTGCCAGCAGCTCGGTGGGGCTGCTGGGAGAGACCCAGTACTTC
CASSSVGLLGETQYF
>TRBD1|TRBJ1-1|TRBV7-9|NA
TGTGCCAGCAGCCCCGGGACAGTTAAGAAGAACACTGAAGCTTTCTTT
CASSPGTVKKNTEAFF
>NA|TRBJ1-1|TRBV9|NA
TGTGCCAGCAGCGTTGGATTGTCCAGGGGAGGGATGAACACTGAAGCTTTCTTT
CASSVGLSRGGMNTEAFF
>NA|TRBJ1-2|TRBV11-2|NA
TGTGCCAGCAGCTTAGCGGCGCTAGACTATGGCTACACCTTC
CASSLAALDYGYTF
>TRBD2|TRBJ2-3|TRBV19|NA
TGTGCCAGTGGAGCGGGAGGGAGCACAGATACGCAGTATTTT
CASGAGGSTDTQYF
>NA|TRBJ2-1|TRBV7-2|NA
TGTGCCAGCAGCTTAGGAAGACTAGTTTATAACAATGAGCAGTTCTTC
CASSLGRLVYNNEQFF
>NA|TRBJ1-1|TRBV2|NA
TGTGCCAGCAGCCCTACTAACATGAACACTGAAGCTTTCTTT
CASSPTNMNTEAFF
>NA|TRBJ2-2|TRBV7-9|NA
TGTGCCAGCAGCTTCATAGCGGATCCCGGGGAGCTGTTTTTT
CASSFIADPGELFF
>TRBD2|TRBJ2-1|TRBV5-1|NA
TGCGCCAGCAGCTTGGGACTAGCGGGAGTACGTGAGCAGTTCTTC
CASSLGLAGVREQFF
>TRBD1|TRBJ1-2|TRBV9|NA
TGTGCCAGCAGCGCCCGGGACAGGGGTGGCTACACCTTC
CASSARDRGGYTF
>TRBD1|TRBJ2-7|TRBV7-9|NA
TGTGCCAGCAGCCCCGGACAGGGCTCGGAGCAGTACTTC
CASSPGQGSEQYF
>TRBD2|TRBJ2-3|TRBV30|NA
TGTGCCCACTCGAGCGGGAGAGGCGATACGCAGTATTTT
CAHSSGRGDTQYF
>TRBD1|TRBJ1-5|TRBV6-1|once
TGTGCCAGCCAGGACAGGGGATATCAGCCCCAGCATTTT
CASQDRGYQPQHF
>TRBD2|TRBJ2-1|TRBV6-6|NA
TGTGCCAGCAGTTTGAAAGGCGGGAGTCCCTACAATGAGCAGTTCTTC
CASSLKGGSPYNEQFF
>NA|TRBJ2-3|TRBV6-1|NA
TGTGCCAGCAGGGCAGGCGGGGTGTCAGATACGCAGTATTTT
CASRAGGVSDTQYF
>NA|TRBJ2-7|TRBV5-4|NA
TGTGCCAGCAGCTCCCCCGGGACAAGCTCCTACGAGCAGTACTTC
CASSSPGTSSYEQYF
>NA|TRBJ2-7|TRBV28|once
TGTGCCAGCAGTCGGTCGCTAGCGAAGATCTTC
CASSRSLAKIF
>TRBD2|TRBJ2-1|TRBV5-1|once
TGCGCCAGCAGCTTGGCGACTAGCGGGAGCTCGTACAATGAGCAGTTCTTC
CASSLATSGSSYNEQFF
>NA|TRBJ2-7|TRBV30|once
TGTGCCTGGAGTGTTTGGCAGGGAACCTACGAGCAGTACTTC
CAWSVWQGTYEQYF
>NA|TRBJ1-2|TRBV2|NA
TGTGCCAGCAGACCGGGACGGACTTACACCTTC
CASRPGRTYTF
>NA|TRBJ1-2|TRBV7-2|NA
TGTGCCAGCAGCCCCGACGTGAGGGGGGGCGGCTACACCTTC
CASSPDVRGGGYTF
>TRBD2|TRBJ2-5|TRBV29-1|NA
TGCAGCGTTCAGACTAGCGGAGAGACCCAGTACTTC
CSVQTSGETQYF
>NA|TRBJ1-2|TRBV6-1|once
TGTGCCAGCAGTGAAGCTTTATGGGAGTTC
CASSEALWEF
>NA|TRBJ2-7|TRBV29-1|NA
TGCAGCGTTTCTCGCAGCGGATTCTACGAGCAGTACTTC
CSVSRSGFYEQYF
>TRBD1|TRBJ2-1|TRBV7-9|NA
TGTGCCAGCAGCCCGGGACAGGGCTATGAGCAGTTCTTC
CASSPGQGYEQFF
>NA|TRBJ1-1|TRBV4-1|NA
TGCGCCAGCAGCCTTACAGGGTTCACTGAAGCTTTCTTT
CASSLTGFTEAFF
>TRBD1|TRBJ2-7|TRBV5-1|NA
TGCGCCAGCAGCTTGGAGGGCAGGGGGCCCGTCGAGCAGTACTTC
CASSLEGRGPVEQYF
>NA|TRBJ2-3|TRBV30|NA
TGTGCCTGCGGGGGGACGGGGGCCCCAGATACGCAGTATTTT
CACGGTGAPDTQYF
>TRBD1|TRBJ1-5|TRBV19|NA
TGTGCCAGTAGTATAGAAGACAGGGGGCATCAGCCCCAGCATTTT
CASSIEDRGHQPQHF
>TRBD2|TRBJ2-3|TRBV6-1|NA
TGTGCCAATAGCGGGAGGTGGGGGACAGATACGCAGTATTTT
CANSGRWGTDTQYF
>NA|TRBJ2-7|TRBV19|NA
TGTGCCAGTCACGACCAGGGACACTCCTACGAGCAGTACTTC
CASHDQGHSYEQYF
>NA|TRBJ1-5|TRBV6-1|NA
TGTGCCAGCAGTGACCAGCCCCTTCCCAGGGGATATCAGCCCCAGCATTTT
CASSDQPLPRGYQPQHF
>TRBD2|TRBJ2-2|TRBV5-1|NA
TGCGCCAGCAGCTTACTAGCGGGAGGGCCCTCCGGGGAGCTGTTTTTT
CASSLLAGGPSGELFF
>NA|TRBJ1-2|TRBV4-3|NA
TGCGCCAGCAGCCAGTGGGGTTCCTCTGGCTACACCTTC
CASSQWGSSGYTF
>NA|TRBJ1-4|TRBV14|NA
TGTGCCAGCAGTTCTATACAGGGATGGGAAAAACTGTTTTTT
CASSSIQGWEKLFF
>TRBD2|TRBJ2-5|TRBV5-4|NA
TGTGCCAGCAGCTGGGCGACTAGCGGGATCCAAGAGACCCAGTACTTC
CASSWATSGIQETQYF
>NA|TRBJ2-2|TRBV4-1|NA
TGCGCCAGCAGCCAAGGGTCGGGTGGAGGGGGGGAGCTGTTTTTT
CASSQGSGGGGELFF
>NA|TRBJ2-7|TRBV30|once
TGTGCCTGGAGTGTGAATTGGGACGAGCAGTACTTC
CAWSVNWDEQYF
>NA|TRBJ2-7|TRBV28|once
TGTGCCAGCAGTTTCCCGCCATACGAGCAGTACTTC
CASSFPPYEQYF
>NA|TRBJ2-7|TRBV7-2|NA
TGTGCCAGCAGCCCGGCCGGCGAGCAGTACTTC
CASSPAGEQYF
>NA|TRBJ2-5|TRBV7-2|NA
TGTGCCAGCAGCTTATATGGACAGCAAGAGACCCAGTACTTC
CASSLYGQQETQYF
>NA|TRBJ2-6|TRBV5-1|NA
TGCGCCAGCAGCCCGGAAGGCAGTCGCTCTGGGGCCAACGTCCTGACTTTC
CASSPEGSRSGANVLTF
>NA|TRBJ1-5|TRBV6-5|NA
TGTGCCAGCAGTTTACGGGATTTATATAGCAATCAGCCCCAGCATTTT
CASSLRDLYSNQPQHF
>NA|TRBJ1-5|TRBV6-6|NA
TGTGCCAGCAGTTTACGGGCCCCGACTCAGCCCCAGCATTTT
CASSLRAPTQPQHF
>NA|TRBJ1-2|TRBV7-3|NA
TGTGCCAGCAGCTTAGGGGTTGGGTATGGCTACACCTTC
CASSLGVGYGYTF
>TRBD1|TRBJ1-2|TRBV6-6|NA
TGTGCCAGCAGTTCGTGGGGGACAGGGGGCCGCTATGGCTACACCTTC
CASSSWGTGGRYGYTF
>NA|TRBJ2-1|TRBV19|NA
TGTGCCAGTAGCCTCTTAAGCTGGGGCTCCTACAATGAGCAGTTCTTC
CASSLLSWGSYNEQFF
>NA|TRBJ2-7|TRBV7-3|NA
TGTGCCAGCAGCCAATGGTCACTAGTGGGAAGAAGCTCCTACGAGCAGTACTTC
CASSQWSLVGRSSYEQYF